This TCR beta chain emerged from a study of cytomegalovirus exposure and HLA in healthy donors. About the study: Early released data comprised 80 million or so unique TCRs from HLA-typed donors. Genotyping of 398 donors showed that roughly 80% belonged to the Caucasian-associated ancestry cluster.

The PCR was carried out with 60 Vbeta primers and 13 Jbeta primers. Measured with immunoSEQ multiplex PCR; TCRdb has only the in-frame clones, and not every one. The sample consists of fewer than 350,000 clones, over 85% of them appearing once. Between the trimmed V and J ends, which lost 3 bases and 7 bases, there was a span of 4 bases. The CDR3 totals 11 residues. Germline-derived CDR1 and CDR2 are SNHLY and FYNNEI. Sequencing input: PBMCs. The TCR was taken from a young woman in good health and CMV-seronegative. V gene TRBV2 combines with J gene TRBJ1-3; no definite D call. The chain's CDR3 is CASSDSNTIYF. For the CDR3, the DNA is TGTGCCAGCAGTGACTCGAACACCATATATTTT.